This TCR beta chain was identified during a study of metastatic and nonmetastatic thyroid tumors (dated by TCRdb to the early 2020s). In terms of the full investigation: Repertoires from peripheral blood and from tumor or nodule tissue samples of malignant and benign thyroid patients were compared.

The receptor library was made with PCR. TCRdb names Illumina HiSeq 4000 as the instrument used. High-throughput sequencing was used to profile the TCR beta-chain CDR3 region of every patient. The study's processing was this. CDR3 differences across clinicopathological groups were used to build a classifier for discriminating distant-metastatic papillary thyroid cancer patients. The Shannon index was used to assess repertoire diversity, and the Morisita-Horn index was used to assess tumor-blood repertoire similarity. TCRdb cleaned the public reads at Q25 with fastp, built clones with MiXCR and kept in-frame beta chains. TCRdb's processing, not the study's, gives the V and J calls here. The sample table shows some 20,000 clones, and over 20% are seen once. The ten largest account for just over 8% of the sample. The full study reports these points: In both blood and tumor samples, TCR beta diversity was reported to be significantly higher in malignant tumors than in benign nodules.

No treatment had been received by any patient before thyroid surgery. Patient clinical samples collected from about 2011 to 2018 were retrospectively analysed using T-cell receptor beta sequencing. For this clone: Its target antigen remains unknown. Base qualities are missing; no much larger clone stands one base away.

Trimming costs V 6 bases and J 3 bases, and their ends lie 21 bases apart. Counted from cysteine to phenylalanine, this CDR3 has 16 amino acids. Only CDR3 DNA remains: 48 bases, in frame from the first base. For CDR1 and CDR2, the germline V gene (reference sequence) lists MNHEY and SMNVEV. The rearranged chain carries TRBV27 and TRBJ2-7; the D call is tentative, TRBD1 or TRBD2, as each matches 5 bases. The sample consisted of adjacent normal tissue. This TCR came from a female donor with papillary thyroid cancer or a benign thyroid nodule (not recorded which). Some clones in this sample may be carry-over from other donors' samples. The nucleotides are TGTGCCAGCAGCCGGGACCCTGAGGGGAAGTACTACGAGCAGTACTTC. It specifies CASSRDPEGKYYEQYF.